The present TCR beta chain was sequenced within a study of blood T cell repertoires in COVID-19. The CDR3 runs 16 residues. With 5 bases removed from V and 6 bases from J, the gap between germline ends came to 19 bases. Germline V gene sequence: CDR1 LNHDA, CDR2 SQIVND (reference sequence). Produced via immunoSEQ multiplex PCR; TCRdb's table is partial and in-frame only. The sample carries roughly 250,000 clones, roughly 84% recorded once. The clonotype originates from a person between 65 and 79 years old with COVID-19, enrolled during active disease. The genes are TRBV19 and TRBJ1-4; tentatively, D is TRBD1 (6 bases). The sequenced sample was peripheral blood. Written as DNA, the CDR3 is TGTGCCAGTAGTGTTACGAGACAGGTTGGATATGAAAAACTGTTTTTT. Its translation: CASSVTRQVGYEKLFF. The full variable domain, in which reference TRBV19 and TRBJ1-4 provide the parts outside the CDR3, is DGGITQSPKYLFRKEGQNVTLSCEQNLNHDAMYWYRQDPGQGLRLIYYSQIVNDFQKGDIAEGYSVSREKKESFPLTVTSAQKNPTAFYLCASSVTRQVGYEKLFFGSGTQLSVL.